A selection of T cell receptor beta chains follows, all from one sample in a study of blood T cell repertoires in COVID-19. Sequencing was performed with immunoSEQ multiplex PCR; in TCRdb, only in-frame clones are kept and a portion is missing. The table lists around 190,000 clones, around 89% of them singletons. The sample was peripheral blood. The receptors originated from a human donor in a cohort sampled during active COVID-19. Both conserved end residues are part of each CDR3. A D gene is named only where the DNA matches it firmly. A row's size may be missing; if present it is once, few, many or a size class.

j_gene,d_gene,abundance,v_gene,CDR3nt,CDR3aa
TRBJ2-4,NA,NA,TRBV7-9,TGTGCCAGCAGCCCGAACTCTCTAGCCAAAAACATTCAGTACTTC,CASSPNSLAKNIQYF
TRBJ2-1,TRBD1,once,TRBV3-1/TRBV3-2,TGTGCCAGCAGCCTGGGACAGGGGAGCTACAATGAGCAGTTCTTC,CASSLGQGSYNEQFF
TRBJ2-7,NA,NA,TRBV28,TGTGCCAGCATGGGAGGACCCCTCTACGAGCAGTACTTC,CASMGGPLYEQYF
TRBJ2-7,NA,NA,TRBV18,TGTGCCAGCTCACTACGACAGGATTATTACGAGCAGTACTTC,CASSLRQDYYEQYF
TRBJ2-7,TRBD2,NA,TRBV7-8,TGTGCCAGCGGACTAGCGGGGGGCTTTAACTCCTACGAGCAGTACTTC,CASGLAGGFNSYEQYF
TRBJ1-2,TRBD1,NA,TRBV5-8,TGTGCCAGCAGCTTGCTTACAGGGGTCCGTGGCTACACCTTC,CASSLLTGVRGYTF
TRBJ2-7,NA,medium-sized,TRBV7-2,TGTGCCAGCAGCTCTTACTACGAGCAGTACTTC,CASSSYYEQYF
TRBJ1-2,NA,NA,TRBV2,TGTGCCAGCAGTGAAGCACGACAGTCCTATGGCTACACCTTC,CASSEARQSYGYTF
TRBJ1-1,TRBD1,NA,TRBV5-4,TGTGCCAGCAGCTTTCAGGGGGCTGCTGAAGCTTTCTTT,CASSFQGAAEAFF
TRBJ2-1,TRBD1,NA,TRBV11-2,TGTGCCAGCAGCTTAGATGGGCCGGGACAGGGATCCTACAATGAGCAGTTCTTC,CASSLDGPGQGSYNEQFF
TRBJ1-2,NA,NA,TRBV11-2,TGTGCCAGCAGCTTAGGTCTGGGGGCAGGAGGCTACACCTTC,CASSLGLGAGGYTF
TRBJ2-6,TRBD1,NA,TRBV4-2,TGTGCCAGCAGCCAAGAAGGGGACAGCTTCTCTGGGGCCAACGTCCTGACTTTC,CASSQEGDSFSGANVLTF
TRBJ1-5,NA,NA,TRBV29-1,TGCAGCGTGGGGCAAGGGAATAGCAATCAGCCCCAGCATTTT,CSVGQGNSNQPQHF